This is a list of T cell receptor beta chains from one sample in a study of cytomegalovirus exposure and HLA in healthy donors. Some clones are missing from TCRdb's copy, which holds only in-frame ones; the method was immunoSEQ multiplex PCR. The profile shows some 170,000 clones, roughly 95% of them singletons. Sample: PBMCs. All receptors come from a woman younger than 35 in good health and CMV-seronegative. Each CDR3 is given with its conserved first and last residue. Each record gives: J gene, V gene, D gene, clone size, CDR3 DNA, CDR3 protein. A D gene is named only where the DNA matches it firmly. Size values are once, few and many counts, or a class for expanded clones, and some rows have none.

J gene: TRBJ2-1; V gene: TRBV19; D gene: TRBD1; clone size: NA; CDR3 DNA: TGTGCCAGTAGTATCGGGGGTCGACAGGGGGCGCAGCAGTTCTTC; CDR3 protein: CASSIGGRQGAQQFF
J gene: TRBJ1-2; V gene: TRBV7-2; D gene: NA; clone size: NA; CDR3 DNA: TGTGCCAGCAGTAACCGGGGGGCCAGTGGCTACACCTTC; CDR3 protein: CASSNRGASGYTF
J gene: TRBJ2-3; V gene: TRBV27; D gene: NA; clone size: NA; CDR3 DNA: TGTGCCAGCAGTTCCCTTACTGGAGATACGCAGTATTTT; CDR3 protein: CASSSLTGDTQYF
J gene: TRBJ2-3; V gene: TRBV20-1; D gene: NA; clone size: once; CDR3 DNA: TGCAGTGTCGGAGTAACGGATACGCAGTATTTT; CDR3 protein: CSVGVTDTQYF
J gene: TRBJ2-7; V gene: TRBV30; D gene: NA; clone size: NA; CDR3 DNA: TGTGCCTGGAGTGTACCCCTCGAGGGCTACGAGCAGTACTTC; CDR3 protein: CAWSVPLEGYEQYF
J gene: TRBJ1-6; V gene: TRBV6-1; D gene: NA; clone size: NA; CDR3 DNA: TGTGCCAGCAGTATTTCAGGGGAGATTAGTTCACCCCTCCACTTT; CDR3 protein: CASSISGEISSPLHF
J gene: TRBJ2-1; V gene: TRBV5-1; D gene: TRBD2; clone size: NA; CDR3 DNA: TGCGCCAGCAGCTTAACCGGGACTAACTCTTACAATGAGCAGTTCTTC; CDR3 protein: CASSLTGTNSYNEQFF
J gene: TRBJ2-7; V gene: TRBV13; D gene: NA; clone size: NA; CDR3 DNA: TGTGCCAGCAGCTCACAGTTAAACTACGAGCAGTACTTC; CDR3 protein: CASSSQLNYEQYF
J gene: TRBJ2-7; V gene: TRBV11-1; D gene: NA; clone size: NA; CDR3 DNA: TGTGCCAGCAGCTTAGAATCCTCCCAGGTCTACGAGCAGTACTTC; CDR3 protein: CASSLESSQVYEQYF
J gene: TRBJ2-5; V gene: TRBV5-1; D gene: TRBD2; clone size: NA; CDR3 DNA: TGCGCCAGCAGCACCAGCGGGGGTCAAGAGACCCAGTACTTC; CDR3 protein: CASSTSGGQETQYF
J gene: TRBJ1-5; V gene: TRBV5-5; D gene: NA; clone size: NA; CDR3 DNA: TGTGCCAGCAGCTTGGAAGCGAATCAGCCCCAGCATTTT; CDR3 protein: CASSLEANQPQHF
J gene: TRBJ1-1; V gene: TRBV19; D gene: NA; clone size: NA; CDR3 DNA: TGTGCCAGTAGTAGGCAAACGAACACTGAAGCTTTCTTT; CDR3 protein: CASSRQTNTEAFF
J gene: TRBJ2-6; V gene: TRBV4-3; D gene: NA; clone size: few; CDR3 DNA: TGCGCCAGCAGCCAAGGGGACATTTCCTCTGGGGCCAACGTCCTGACTTTC; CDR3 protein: CASSQGDISSGANVLTF
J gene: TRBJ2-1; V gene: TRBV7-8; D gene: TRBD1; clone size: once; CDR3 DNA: TGTGCCAGCAGCTCAGGACAGGGTGGCTCCTACAATGAGCAGTTCTTC; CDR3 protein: CASSSGQGGSYNEQFF
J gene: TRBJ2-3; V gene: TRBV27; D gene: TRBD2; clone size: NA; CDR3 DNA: TGTGCCAGCAGGAGAGGGACTAGCGTCACAGATACGCAGTATTTT; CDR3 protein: CASRRGTSVTDTQYF
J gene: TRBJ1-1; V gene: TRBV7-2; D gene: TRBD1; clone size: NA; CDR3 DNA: TGTGCCAGCCGTCCGGGACAGGGGAACACTGAAGCTTTCTTT; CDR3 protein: CASRPGQGNTEAFF
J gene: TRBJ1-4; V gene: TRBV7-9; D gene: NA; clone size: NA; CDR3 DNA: TGTGCCAGCAGCTCCGTAGCTAATGAAAAACTGTTTTTT; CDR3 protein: CASSSVANEKLFF
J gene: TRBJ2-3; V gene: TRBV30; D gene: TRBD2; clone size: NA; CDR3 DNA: TGTGCCTGGGGGGGGGATAGAGATACGCAGTATTTT; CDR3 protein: CAWGGDRDTQYF
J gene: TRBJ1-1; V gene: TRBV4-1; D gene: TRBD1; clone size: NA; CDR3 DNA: TGCGCCAGCAGCCAAGCTTGGCAGGGGGCCGCTGAAGCTTTCTTT; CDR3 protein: CASSQAWQGAAEAFF
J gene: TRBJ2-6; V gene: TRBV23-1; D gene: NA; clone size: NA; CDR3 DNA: TGCGCCAGCCGCCTTATGGACCCAGGGTCTGGGGCCAACGTCCTGACTTTC; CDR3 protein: CASRLMDPGSGANVLTF
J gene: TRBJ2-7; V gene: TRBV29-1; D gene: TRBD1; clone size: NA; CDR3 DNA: TGCAGCGCTAGACAGGGTTCCTACGAGCAGTACTTC; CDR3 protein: CSARQGSYEQYF
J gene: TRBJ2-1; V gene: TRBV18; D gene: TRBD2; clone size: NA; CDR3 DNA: TGTGCCAGCTCAACTAGCGGGGGGGCTCTGAATGAGCAGTTCTTC; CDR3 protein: CASSTSGGALNEQFF
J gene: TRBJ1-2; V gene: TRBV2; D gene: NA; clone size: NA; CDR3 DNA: TGTGCCAGCAGTGAGAATCCGACAGCGACTAACTATGGCTACACCTTC; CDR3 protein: CASSENPTATNYGYTF
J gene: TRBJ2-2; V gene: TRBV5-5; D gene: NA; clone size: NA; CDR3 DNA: TGTGCCAGCAGCTTGGGAGGGGGAACCGGGGAGCTGTTTTTT; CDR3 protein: CASSLGGGTGELFF
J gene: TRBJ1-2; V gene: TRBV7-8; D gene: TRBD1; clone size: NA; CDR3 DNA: TGTGCCAGCAGCTTCGGTCCTGGACAGGGGGGTGGCTATGGCTACACCTTC; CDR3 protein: CASSFGPGQGGGYGYTF
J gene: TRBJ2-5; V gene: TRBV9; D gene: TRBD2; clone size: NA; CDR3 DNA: TGTGCCAGCAGCGTAGATAGCACTAGCGGGGGTTCTGAGACCCAGTACTTC; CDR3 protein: CASSVDSTSGGSETQYF
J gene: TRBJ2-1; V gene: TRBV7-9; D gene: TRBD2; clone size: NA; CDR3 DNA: TGTGCCAGCAGCTTACCAGTGACTAGCGGCTACTACAATGAGCAGTTCTTC; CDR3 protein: CASSLPVTSGYYNEQFF
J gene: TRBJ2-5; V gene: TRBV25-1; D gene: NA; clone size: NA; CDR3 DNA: TGTGCCAGCAGTGCGCGACAAGAAGAGACCCAGTACTTC; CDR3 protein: CASSARQEETQYF
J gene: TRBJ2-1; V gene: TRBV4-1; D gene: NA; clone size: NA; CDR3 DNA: TGCGCCAGCAGCCAAGACTTCGTTAGCTCCTACAATGAGCAGTTCTTC; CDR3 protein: CASSQDFVSSYNEQFF
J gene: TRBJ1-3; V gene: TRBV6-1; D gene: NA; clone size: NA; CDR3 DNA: TGTGCCAGCAGACCGACAGCTAGCTCTGGAAACACCATATATTTT; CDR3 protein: CASRPTASSGNTIYF
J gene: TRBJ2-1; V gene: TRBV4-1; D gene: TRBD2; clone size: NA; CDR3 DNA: TGCGCCAGCAGCCAAAATCAGCTAGCGGGGGGAAGGAATGAGCAGTTCTTC; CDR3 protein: CASSQNQLAGGRNEQFF
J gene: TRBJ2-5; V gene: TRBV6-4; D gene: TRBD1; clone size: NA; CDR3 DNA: TGTGCCAGCAACCCAAAGGGACAGGGTGGGCAGACCCAGTACTTC; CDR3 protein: CASNPKGQGGQTQYF
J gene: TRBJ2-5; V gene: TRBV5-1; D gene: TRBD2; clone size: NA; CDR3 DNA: TGCGCCAGCAGCTTGTTGGTGGGGGGGCAAGAGACCCAGTACTTC; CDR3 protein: CASSLLVGGQETQYF
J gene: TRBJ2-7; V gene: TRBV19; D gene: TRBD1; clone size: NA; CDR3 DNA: TGTGCCAGTAGTGAAACAGGGGGCAACTACGAGCAGTACTTC; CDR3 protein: CASSETGGNYEQYF
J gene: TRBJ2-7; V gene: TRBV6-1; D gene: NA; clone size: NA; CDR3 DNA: TGTGCCAGCAGAATAACCTACGAGCAGTACTTC; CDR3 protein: CASRITYEQYF
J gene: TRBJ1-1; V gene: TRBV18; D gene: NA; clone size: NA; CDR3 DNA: TGTGCCAGCTCACTGCAGGGTTGGACTGAAGCTTTCTTT; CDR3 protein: CASSLQGWTEAFF
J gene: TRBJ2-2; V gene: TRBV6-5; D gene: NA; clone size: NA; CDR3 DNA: TGTGCCAGCAAGGGGACACCCGCGAACACCGGGGAGCTGTTTTTT; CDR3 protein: CASKGTPANTGELFF
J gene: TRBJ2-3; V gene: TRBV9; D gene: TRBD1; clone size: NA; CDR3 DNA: TGTGCCAGCAGCTTCCGGGACAGGGAATTAGATACGCAGTATTTT; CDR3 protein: CASSFRDRELDTQYF
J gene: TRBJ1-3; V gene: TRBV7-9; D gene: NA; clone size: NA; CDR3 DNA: TGTGCCAGCAGCTCAACCCCTGAGAGCTCTGGAAACACCATATATTTT; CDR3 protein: CASSSTPESSGNTIYF
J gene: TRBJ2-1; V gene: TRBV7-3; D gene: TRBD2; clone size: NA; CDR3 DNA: TGTGCCAGCAGCCCTGGGAGTTTGGCGGGGGGGCATAATGAGCAGTTCTTC; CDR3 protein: CASSPGSLAGGHNEQFF
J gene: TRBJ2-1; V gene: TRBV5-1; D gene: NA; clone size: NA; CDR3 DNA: TGCGCCTCATGCCAGAGGGAAAATTACAATGAGCAGTTCTTC; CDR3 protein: CASCQRENYNEQFF
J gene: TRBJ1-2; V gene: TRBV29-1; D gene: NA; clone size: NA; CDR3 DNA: TGCAGCGTTGGCAGGGGAGGCTACACCTTC; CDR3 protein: CSVGRGGYTF
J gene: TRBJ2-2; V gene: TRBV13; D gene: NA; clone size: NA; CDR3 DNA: TGTGCCAGCAGCTTCTACACAGATCACGGGGAGCTGTTTTTT; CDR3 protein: CASSFYTDHGELFF
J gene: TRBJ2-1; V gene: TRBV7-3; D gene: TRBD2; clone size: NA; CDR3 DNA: TGTGCCAGCAGCTTACTAGCGGGGGGACCATACAATGAGCAGTTCTTC; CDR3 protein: CASSLLAGGPYNEQFF
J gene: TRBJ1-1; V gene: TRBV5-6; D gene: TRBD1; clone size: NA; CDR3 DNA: TGTGCCAGCAGCTTGGAGACAGGGGATAAATGGGGCACTGAAGCTTTCTTT; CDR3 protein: CASSLETGDKWGTEAFF
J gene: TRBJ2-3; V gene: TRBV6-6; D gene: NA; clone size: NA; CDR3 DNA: TGTGCCAGCAGTTCCCAGGGCGATACGCAGTATTTT; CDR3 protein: CASSSQGDTQYF
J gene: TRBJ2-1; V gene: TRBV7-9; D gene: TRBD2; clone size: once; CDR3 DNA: TGTGCCAGCACCCCAGGGCTAGCGGGATCCAATGAGCAGTTCTTC; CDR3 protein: CASTPGLAGSNEQFF
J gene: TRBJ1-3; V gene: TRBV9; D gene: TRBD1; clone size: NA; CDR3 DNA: TGTGCCAGCAGCGTAGCTCCCGGACAGGGGGTAGTCTCTGGAAACACCATATATTTT; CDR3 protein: CASSVAPGQGVVSGNTIYF
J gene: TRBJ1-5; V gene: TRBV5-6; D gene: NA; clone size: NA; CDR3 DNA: TGTGCCAGCAGCTTGGTGAGAGGTCCAAGCAATCAGCCCCAGCATTTT; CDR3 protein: CASSLVRGPSNQPQHF
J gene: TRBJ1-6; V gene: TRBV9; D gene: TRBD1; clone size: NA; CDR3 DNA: TGTGCCAGCAGCGATGACAGGGCTGGGGATAATTCACCCCTCCACTTT; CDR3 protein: CASSDDRAGDNSPLHF
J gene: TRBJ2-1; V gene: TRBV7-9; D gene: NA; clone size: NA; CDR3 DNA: TGTGCCAGCTCGCGGGGTGGTTCTGGTGAGCAGTTCTTC; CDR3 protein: CASSRGGSGEQFF
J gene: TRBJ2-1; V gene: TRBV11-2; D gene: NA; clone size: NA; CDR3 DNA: TGTGCCAGCAGCTTATCTGGGGGGTTCGACAATGAGCAGTTCTTC; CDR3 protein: CASSLSGGFDNEQFF
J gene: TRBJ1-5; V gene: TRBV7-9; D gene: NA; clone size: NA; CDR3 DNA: TGTGCCAGCAGCAGGGAAGCCGGGGCCCAGCATTTT; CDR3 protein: CASSREAGAQHF
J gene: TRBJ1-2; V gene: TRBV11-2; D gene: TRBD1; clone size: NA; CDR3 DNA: TGTGCCAGCAGCCAGACAGGGTTGGATGGCTACACCTTC; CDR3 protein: CASSQTGLDGYTF
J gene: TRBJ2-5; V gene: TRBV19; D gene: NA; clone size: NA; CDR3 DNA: TGTGCCAGTAGTATATCAGATACAGGACCTCAAGAGACCCAGTACTTC; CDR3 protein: CASSISDTGPQETQYF